The 24 T cell receptor beta chains given below trace back to one sample, sequenced in a study of T cell repertoires in cytomegalovirus infection. TCRdb re-analysed the reads in MiXCR, keeping a single row per CDR3 protein. This repertoire shows about 920,000 distinct CDR3 sequences, under 40% found once; its top ten account for 13%. These receptors have no identified antigens. The input for sequencing was cultured CD8+ T cells from PBMCs, taken from culture after CMV antigen stimulation. These receptors were collected from a human donor in good health (CMV status not recorded). Some clones in this sample may be carry-over from other donors' samples.

The genes are TRBV10-2 and TRBJ2-7, with TRBD2 matching over 7 bases. Losses at the gene ends were 6 bases for V and 2 bases for J; bases not matched to a gene: 16. The CDR3 totals 17 residues. The germline CDR1 and CDR2 sequences are WSHSY and SAAADI. CDR3 sequence (DNA): TGCGCCAGCAGCGAGCCCATTTACCGGGACTACACCTACGAGCAGTACTTC. This translates into CASSEPIYRDYTYEQYF.

At least ten counts were recorded for this clonotype. The chain is built from TRBV7-9 and TRBJ1-1; TRBD1 might be the D (5 bases). V was cut by 6 bases and J by 1 base, with 9 bases left in between. The CDR3 is made up of 13 amino acids. Germline CDR1 is SEHNR and CDR2 is FQNEAQ (reference sequence). The CDR3: CASRPDRNTEAFF. CDR3 sequence (DNA): TGTGCCAGCAGACCAGACAGGAACACTGAAGCTTTCTTT.

Only a few counts were recorded for this clonotype. V usage is TRBV7-9 and J usage is TRBJ2-7, with D uncertain. The ends were cut back, 6 bases at V and 2 bases at J, with 11 bases in the middle. CDR3 length equals 13 residues. Germline CDR1 SEHNR, CDR2 FQNEAQ (reference sequence). CDR3 sequence reads: CASSQAQPYEQYF. In nucleotides, the CDR3 is TGTGCCAGCAGTCAAGCCCAGCCCTACGAGCAGTACTTC.

V is TRBV6-5 and J is TRBJ1-1, with 7 bases aligning to TRBD1. The germline gives CDR1 MNHEY, CDR2 SVGAGI. The CDR3 sequence is 13 residues long. Losses at the gene ends were 2 bases for V and 6 bases for J; bases not matched to a gene: 3. CDR3 DNA: TGTGCCAGCAGTTACCAGGGGGGGGCTGAAGCTTTCTTT. It translates to CASSYQGGAEAFF.

The chain has TRBV7-6 and TRBJ2-7; D call uncertain. Trimming took 1 base from V and 2 from J, leaving 6 bases between them. The CDR3 is 13 residues long. Germline V CDR1 and CDR2: SGHVS, FNYEAQ. This chain's CDR3 is CASSLEAAYEQYV. DNA of the CDR3: TGTGCCAGCAGCTTAGAGGCGGCCTACGAGCAGTACGTC.

This chain links TRBV25-1 with TRBJ1-2; a weak D match, TRBD1 (5 bases). V was cut by 0 bases and J by 6 bases, with 14 bases left in between. In germline, CDR1 is MGHDK, CDR2 SYGVNS. The CDR3 runs 15 residues. CDR3: CASSEYYQGEDGYTF. CDR3 nucleotide sequence: TGTGCCAGCAGTGAATATTACCAGGGAGAGGATGGCTACACCTTC.

This clonotype was observed a single time. The chain joins TRBV6-2 or TRBV6-3 to TRBJ1-1; D gene unclear. Germline V gene data show CDR1 as MNHEY and CDR2 as SVGEGT. Trimming stripped 6 bases from V and 5 bases from J, with 16 bases between. CDR3 length: 14 residues. The CDR3 here is CASSSTRVGTEAFF. The CDR3 coding sequence is TGTGCCAGCAGCTCCACGAGGGTCGGAACTGAAGCTTTCTTT.

The chain uses TRBV20-1 and TRBJ2-1; 7 bases map to TRBD2. The CDR3 runs to 12 residues. The germline V gene has CDR1 DFQATT and CDR2 SNEGSKA (reference sequence). After removal of 6 bases from V and 3 bases from J, the junction contained 2 bases not matched to a gene. The CDR3 nucleotides read TGCAGTGCGGCTAGCGGCTACAATGAGCAGTTCTTC. Translated: CSAASGYNEQFF.

Note on this clonotype: Mismatch with germline at one junction end may stem from a read error. The chain has TRBV7-9 and TRBJ2-4; unclear D gene. The CDR3 is 10 residues long. Germline V gene lookup returns CDR1 SEHNR and CDR2 FQNEAQ (reference sequence). CDR3 in amino acids: CASSLDLENF. The DNA for the CDR3 is TGTGCCAGCAGCTTAGACCTCGAGAACTTC.

The chain couples TRBV28 to TRBJ2-7; D gene ambiguous. Looked up from germline, CDR1 is MDHEN and CDR2 is SYDVKM. V dropped 6 bases and J dropped 2 bases, with 17 bases sitting between them. The CDR3 consists of 15 residues. CDR3 bases: TGTGCCAGCAGGGCTTTAGGGATTACCCCCTACGAGCAGTACTTC. Amino acids: CASRALGITPYEQYF.

This clonotype was seen a few times. V gene TRBV10-3 combines with J gene TRBJ2-2; the D is unclear. The V gene lost 8 bases and the J gene lost 6 bases, with 10 bases spanning the gap. Germline V CDR1 and CDR2: ENHRY, SYGVKD. The CDR3 extends over 12 amino acids. CDR3 DNA sequence: TGTGCCATCCGCCTAGGACCCGGGGAGCTGTTTTTT. Its translation is CAIRLGPGELFF.

The chain combines TRBV27 with TRBJ2-5, with TRBD2 identical over 10 bases. The CDR3 length is 15 residues. Germline assignment: CDR1 MNHEY and CDR2 SMNVEV (reference sequence). V was clipped by 8 bases and J by 5 bases; unmatched bases: 11. In DNA, the CDR3 is TGTGCCAGCGCCTGGGCGGGACTAGCGTCCGAGACCCAGTACTTC. Encoded protein: CASAWAGLASETQYF.

The sample holds many counts of this clonotype. This chain uses TRBV7-9 with TRBJ1-4; a possible D gene is TRBD1 (6 bases). CDR1 and CDR2 from the germline V gene are SEHNR and FQNEAQ (reference sequence). The CDR3 loop spans 17 amino acids. V dropped 5 bases and J dropped 0 bases, with 16 bases sitting between them. CDR3 nucleotide sequence: TGTGCCAGCAGCACCACCGGACAGCCAGCAACTAATGAAAAACTGTTTTTT. Translated, it gives CASSTTGQPATNEKLFF.

This clonotype was picked up many times. This chain uses TRBV7-2 with TRBJ2-1; 10 bases agree with TRBD2. CDR1 and CDR2 from the germline V gene are SGHTA and FQGNSA. The V and J ends lost 1 base and 5 bases, in that order; junction bases with no gene match: 2. The CDR3 covers 15 residues. The CDR3 DNA reads TGTGCCAGCAGCTTAGTCACTAGCGGGGACAATGAGCAGTTCTTC. Translation: CASSLVTSGDNEQFF. Supplemented by reference TRBV7-2 and TRBJ2-1, the full variable domain reads GAGVSQSPSNKVTEKGKDVELRCDPISGHTALYWYRQSLGQGLEFLIYFQGNSAPDKSGLPSDRFSAERTGGSVSTLTIQRTQQEDSAVYLCASSLVTSGDNEQFFGPGTRLTVL.

The chain carries TRBV7-9 and TRBJ2-1; D is possibly TRBD2 (6 bases). Germline CDR1 is SEHNR and CDR2 is FQNEAQ (reference sequence). Trimming left V 1 base short and J 6 bases short, with 10 bases between. The CDR3 totals 14 residues. As DNA, the CDR3 is TGTGCCAGCAGCTTAGTGGGGACTTTCAATGAGCAGTTCTTC. It yields the protein CASSLVGTFNEQFF.

This rearrangement joins TRBV7-9 to TRBJ2-5; 8 bases agree with TRBD2. In germline, CDR1 is SEHNR, CDR2 FQNEAQ (reference sequence). The CDR3 extends over 19 amino acids. Trimming at V came to 5 bases and at J to 4 bases, leaving 21 bases not matched to a gene. The CDR3 sequence is CASSPESASDGRGPETQYF. The CDR3 nucleotides read TGTGCCAGCAGCCCTGAGTCGGCTAGCGACGGGAGGGGTCCAGAGACCCAGTACTTC. The whole variable domain, filled in from reference TRBV7-9 and TRBJ2-5, reads DTGVSQNPRHKITKRGQNVTFRCDPISEHNRLYWYRQTLGQGPEFLTYFQNEAQLEKSRLLSDRFSAERPKGSFSTLEIQRTEQGDSAMYLCASSPESASDGRGPETQYFGPGTRLLVL.

The chain combines TRBV6-6 with TRBJ2-7; TRBD1 might be the D (5 bases). The length of the CDR3 is 13 residues. V lost 8 bases to trimming and J lost 3 bases, with 14 bases between them. Looked up from germline, CDR1 is MNHNY and CDR2 is SVGAGI (reference sequence). The DNA of the CDR3 is TGTGCCAGCCGAAGGGGCAGTAACTACGAGCAGTACGTC. Residues: CASRRGSNYEQYV.

This clonotype has a count of ten or more. The chain is built from TRBV7-8 and TRBJ2-1, with D perhaps TRBD2 (6 bases). Trimming shortened V by 3 bases and J by 2 bases, and 11 bases separated the two germline ends. The CDR3 loop spans 15 amino acids. Germline V gives CDR1 SGHVS, CDR2 FQNEAQ. CDR3 DNA sequence: TGTGCCAGCAGCTTTGTATCGGGGGCCTACAATGAGCAGTTCTTC. Its protein product is CASSFVSGAYNEQFF.

The sample holds a few counts of this clonotype. V usage is TRBV12-3 or TRBV12-4 and J usage is TRBJ1-1, with no clear D. With 5 bases removed from V and 11 bases from J, the gap between germline ends came to 15 bases. The CDR3 has 12 residues. CDR3 nucleotides: TGTGCCAGCAGTCCAAACAAGGCTGGCGCTTTCTTT. Residues: CASSPNKAGAFF.

This chain connects TRBV6-5 to TRBJ2-2; 9 nucleotides agree with TRBD2. The CDR3 has 16 amino acids. V shed 2 bases and J 4 bases; nucleotides not matched to a gene: 5. Germline V gives CDR1 MNHEY, CDR2 SVGAGI. CDR3 bases: TGTGCCAGCAGTTACGGGCGGGGGGGCATCACCGGGGAGCTGTTTTTT. Amino acids: CASSYGRGGITGELFF.

The rearrangement links TRBV13 to TRBJ1-2, with D uncertain. V was cut by 5 bases and J by 4 bases, with 17 bases left in between. From germline, CDR1 is PRHDT and CDR2 FYEKMQ (reference sequence). This CDR3 contains 15 residues. The CDR3 nucleotides read TGTGCCAGCAGCCCCGGGAGTAAGTCTACCTATGGCTACACCTTC. Amino acid sequence: CASSPGSKSTYGYTF. The full variable domain, with the rest looked up from reference TRBV13 and TRBJ1-2, is AAGVIQSPRHLIKEKRETATLKCYPIPRHDTVYWYQQGPGQDPQFLISFYEKMQSDKGSIPDRFSAQQFSDYHSELNMSSLELGDSALYFCASSPGSKSTYGYTFGSGTRLTVV.

This chain links TRBV6-2 or TRBV6-3 with TRBJ2-1, with D perhaps TRBD2 (7 bases). Germline V gene data show CDR1 as MNHEY and CDR2 as SVGEGT. V lost 8 bases to trimming and J lost 5 bases, with 19 bases between them. The CDR3 is made up of 15 amino acids. CDR3 amino acids: CASWRGLAGHNEQFF. CDR3 DNA sequence: TGTGCCAGCTGGCGGGGGCTAGCTGGTCACAATGAGCAGTTCTTC.

The V and J genes are TRBV5-6 and TRBJ2-1; TRBD1 might be the D (6 bases). Germline loops: CDR1 SGHDT, CDR2 YYEEEE. The CDR3 is 15 residues long. V was cut by 7 bases and J by 2 bases, with 16 bases left in between. For the CDR3, the DNA is TGTGCCAGCTGGGGGTGGGACACTACCTACAATGAGCAGTTCTTC. Protein sequence: CASWGWDTTYNEQFF. The entire variable domain, with the rest obtained from reference TRBV5-6 and TRBJ2-1, is as follows: DAGVTQSPTHLIKTRGQQVTLRCSPKSGHDTVSWYQQALGQGPQFIFQYYEEEERQRGNFPDRFSGHQFPNYSSELNVNALLLGDSALYLCASWGWDTTYNEQFFGPGTRLTVL.

The chain has TRBV6-6 and TRBJ2-1; D is unclear. The CDR3 spans 13 residues. CDR1 and CDR2 from the germline V gene are MNHNY and SVGAGI (reference sequence). Trimming removed 3 bases from V and 9 bases from J, with 12 bases in between. DNA for the CDR3: TGTGCCAGCAGTTATGGCGTATACGGTGAGCAGTTCTTC. The encoded protein is CASSYGVYGEQFF.